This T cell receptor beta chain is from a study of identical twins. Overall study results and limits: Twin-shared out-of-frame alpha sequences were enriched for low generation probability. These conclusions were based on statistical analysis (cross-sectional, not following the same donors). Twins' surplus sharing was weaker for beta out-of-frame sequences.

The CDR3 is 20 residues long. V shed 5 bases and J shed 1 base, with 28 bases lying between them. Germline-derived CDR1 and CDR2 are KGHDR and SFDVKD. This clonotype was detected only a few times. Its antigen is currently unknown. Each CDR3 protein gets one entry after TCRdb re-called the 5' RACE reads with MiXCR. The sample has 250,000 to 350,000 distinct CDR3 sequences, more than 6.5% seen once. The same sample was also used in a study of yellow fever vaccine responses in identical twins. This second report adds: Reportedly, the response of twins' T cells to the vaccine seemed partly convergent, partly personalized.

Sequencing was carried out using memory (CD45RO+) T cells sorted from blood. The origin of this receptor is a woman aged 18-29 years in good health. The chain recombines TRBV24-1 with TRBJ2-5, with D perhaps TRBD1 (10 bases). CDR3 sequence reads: CATSGPGQGMASGTQETQYF. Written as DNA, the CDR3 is TGTGCCACCAGTGGGCCGGGACAGGGGATGGCTAGCGGGACCCAAGAGACCCAGTACTTC.